This entry lists 9 T cell receptor beta chains sequenced from one sample in a study of CD8 T cells in ankylosing spondylitis. TCRdb independently ran MiXCR on the 5' RACE reads; one entry per CDR3 protein. The table includes a few hundred thousand distinct CDR3 sequences, roughly 20% detected once. The sequenced sample was blood, either unsorted or a sorted T cell fraction (not recorded which). These TCRs come from a female donor with ankylosing spondylitis or in good health (not recorded which).

In this sample, this clonotype turned up a few times. This sequence joins TRBV6-5 and TRBJ1-1, with TRBD1 matching 7 bases. With 6 bases clipped from V and 6 bases from J, the junction kept 4 bases outside the gene matches. The CDR3 extends over 12 amino acids. Germline V gene data show CDR1 as MNHEY and CDR2 as SVGAGI. The CDR3 DNA follows: TGTGCCAGCAGCCGACAGGGCGCTGAAGCTTTCTTT. Its translation: CASSRQGAEAFF.

This clonotype was seen a few times. V usage is TRBV6-2 or TRBV6-3 and J usage is TRBJ2-5, with D possibly TRBD1 on 6 matching bases. The CDR3 contains 14 residues. With 11 bases removed from V and 4 bases from J, the gap between germline ends came to 20 bases. Germline lookup yields CDR1 MNHEY and CDR2 SVGEGT. CDR3 sequence (DNA): TGTGCCGCACAGGGCCCCTACGGAGTAGAGACCCAGTACTTC. Amino acids: CAAQGPYGVETQYF.

The V call is TRBV20-1, the J call TRBJ1-2; TRBD1 is a possible D gene (5 bases). Trimming shortened V by 0 bases and J by 6 bases, and 14 bases separated the two germline ends. CDR1 DFQATT and CDR2 SNEGSKA come from the germline V gene (reference sequence). This CDR3 spans 14 amino acids. CDR3 protein: CSARDRGREDGYTF. The CDR3 DNA reads TGCAGTGCTAGAGATAGGGGCAGGGAGGATGGCTACACCTTC.

The chain has TRBV11-3 and TRBJ2-1; D gene uncertain. CDR1 SGHNT and CDR2 YENEEA come from the germline V gene. The CDR3 sequence is 14 residues long. With 1 base removed from V and 5 bases from J, the gap between germline ends came to 9 bases. The CDR3 bases are TGTGCCAGCAGCTTAGCCCACAGCAACAATGAGCAGTTCTTC. The encoded protein is CASSLAHSNNEQFF.

The chain carries TRBV6-1 and TRBJ2-7; possibly TRBD1 for D (6 bases). Trimming removed 4 bases from V and 2 bases from J, with 27 bases in between. CDR3 size: 19 residues. Looked up from germline, CDR1 is MNHNS and CDR2 is SASEGT. The CDR3 protein is CASSGVTQGRGTRAYEQYF. The CDR3 DNA reads as TGTGCCAGCAGTGGAGTAACACAGGGAAGGGGGACGCGGGCCTACGAGCAGTACTTC.

The chain employs TRBV5-4 and TRBJ2-1; D call uncertain. Germline CDR1 is SGHNT and CDR2 is YYREEE (reference sequence). The V and J ends lost 4 bases and 7 bases respectively, with 6 bases between them. This CDR3 has 11 amino acids. CDR3: CASSVWNEQFF. CDR3 DNA sequence: TGTGCCAGCAGCGTCTGGAATGAGCAGTTCTTC.

Many counts were recorded for this clonotype. The rearrangement uses TRBV6-1 and TRBJ2-3, with 7 bases aligning to TRBD2. This CDR3 is 14 amino acids long. J lost 4 bases, V lost 6 bases, and 7 bases had no gene match. Germline-derived CDR1 and CDR2 are MNHNS and SASEGT. CDR3: CASRSTSVADTQYF. The CDR3 nucleotides read TGTGCCAGCAGGAGTACTAGCGTTGCAGATACGCAGTATTTT.

V and J are TRBV6-6 and TRBJ2-4; D might be TRBD2 (7 bases). V lost 6 bases and J lost 5, with 11 bases in between. The germline gives CDR1 MNHNY, CDR2 SVGAGI (reference sequence). This CDR3 is built from 13 residues. This CDR3 reads CASRRGGENIQYF. As DNA, the CDR3 is TGTGCCAGCAGGAGGGGGGGGGAAAACATTCAGTACTTC.

The sample holds many counts of this clonotype. This chain connects TRBV12-3 or TRBV12-4 to TRBJ2-1; 9 nucleotides agree with TRBD2. The ends lost 3 bases at V and 1 base at J; junction bases unmatched: 4. CDR3 length equals 16 residues. The CDR3 DNA reads as TGTGCCAGCAGTTTCAGCGGGAGGCATTCCTACAATGAGCAGTTCTTC. This encodes CASSFSGRHSYNEQFF.